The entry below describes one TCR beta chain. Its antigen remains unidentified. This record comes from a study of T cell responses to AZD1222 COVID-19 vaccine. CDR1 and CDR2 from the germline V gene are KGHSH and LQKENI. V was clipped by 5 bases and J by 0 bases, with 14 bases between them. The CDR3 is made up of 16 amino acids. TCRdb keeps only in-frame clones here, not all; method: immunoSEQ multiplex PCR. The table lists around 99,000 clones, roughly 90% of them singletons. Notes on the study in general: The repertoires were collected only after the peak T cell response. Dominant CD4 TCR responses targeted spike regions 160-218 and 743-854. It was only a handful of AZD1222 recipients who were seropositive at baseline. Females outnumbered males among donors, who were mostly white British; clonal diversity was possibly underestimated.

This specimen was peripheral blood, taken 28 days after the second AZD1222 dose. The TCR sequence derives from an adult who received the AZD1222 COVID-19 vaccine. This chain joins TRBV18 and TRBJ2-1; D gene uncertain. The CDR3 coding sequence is TGTGCCAGCTCAGCCGACTTCCGTAGCTCCTACAATGAGCAGTTCTTC. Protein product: CASSADFRSSYNEQFF.